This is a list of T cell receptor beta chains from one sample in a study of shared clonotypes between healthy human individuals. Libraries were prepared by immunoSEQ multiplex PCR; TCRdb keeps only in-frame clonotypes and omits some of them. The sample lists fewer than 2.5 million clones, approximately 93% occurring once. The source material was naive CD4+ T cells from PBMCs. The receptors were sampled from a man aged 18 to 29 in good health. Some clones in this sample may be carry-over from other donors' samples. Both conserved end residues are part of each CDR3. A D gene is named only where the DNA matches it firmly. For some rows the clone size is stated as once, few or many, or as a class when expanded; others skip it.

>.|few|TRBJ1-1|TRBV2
TGTGCCAGCAGTGTGCAGGGGAGGAACACTGAAGCTTTCTTT
CASSVQGRNTEAFF
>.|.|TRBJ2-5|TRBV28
TGTGCCAGCAGTATCCCGGGATCCCAAGAGACCCAGTACTTC
CASSIPGSQETQYF
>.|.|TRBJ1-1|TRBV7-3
TGTGCCAGCAGCTTGGGGGGTGAAGCTTTCTTT
CASSLGGEAFF
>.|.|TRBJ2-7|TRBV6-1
TGTGCCAGCAGCCCCAGGACAGTCGAGCAGTACTTC
CASSPRTVEQYF
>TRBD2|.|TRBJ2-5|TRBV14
TGTGCCAGCAGCCCCGTTAGCGGGAGGGCCTCCGGCCAAGAGACCCAGTACTTC
CASSPVSGRASGQETQYF
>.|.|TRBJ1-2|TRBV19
TGTGCCTGCAGGCCTCAAATCGGAGATGGCTACACCTTC
CACRPQIGDGYTF
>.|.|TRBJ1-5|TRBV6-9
TGTGCCAGCAGCATTCGGGGCATGCAGCCCCAGCATTTT
CASSIRGMQPQHF
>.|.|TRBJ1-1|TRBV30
TGTGCCTGGGCCCCGTTTGGGGGCACTGAAGCTTTCTTT
CAWAPFGGTEAFF
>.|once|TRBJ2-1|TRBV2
TGTGCCAGCACGAGAAGCGCTGAGCAGTTCTTC
CASTRSAEQFF
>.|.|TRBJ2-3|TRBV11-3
TGTGCCAGCAGCTTAGATGTGGGAGATACGCAGTATTTT
CASSLDVGDTQYF
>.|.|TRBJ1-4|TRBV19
TGTGCCAGTAGTCGCGGCCCTTTAACAACTAATGAAAAACTGTTTTTT
CASSRGPLTTNEKLFF
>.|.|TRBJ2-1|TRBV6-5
TGTGCCAGCAGTGCCTCGCGGACCATTCCCAATGAGCAGTTCTTC
CASSASRTIPNEQFF
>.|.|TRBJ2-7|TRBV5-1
TGCGCCAGCAGCTGGCCAGCGGACATAACCTCCTACGAGCAGTACTTC
CASSWPADITSYEQYF